This T cell receptor (beta chain) derives from a study of T cell repertoires in cytomegalovirus infection. Whole-study context: CMV epitopes in the study were HLA-C-restricted (recently identified) and HLA-B-restricted (well studied). Both CMV infection and a matching HLA type were indicated by public TCR beta signatures. Study-level results: Across the ex vivo response, the dominant clonotypes were HLA-C-restricted CMV-specific TCR beta clonotypes. Carriage of CMV together with the relevant HLA was identifiable through cumulative public TCR beta family frequency.

TCRdb processed the reads anew with MiXCR; each CDR3 protein has one entry. The profile shows about 830,000 distinct CDR3 sequences, about 31% of them singletons. This CDR3 has 14 residues. Trimming removed 2 bases from V and 9 bases from J, with 13 bases in between. CDR1 and CDR2 (germline): MNHNS, SASEGT. This clonotype was recorded many times. Its antigen is not known. This TCR was sampled from a human donor in good health (CMV status not recorded). Some clones in this sample may be carry-over from other donors' samples. The V gene is TRBV6-1, the J gene TRBJ2-2; D is perhaps TRBD2 (6 bases). This specimen was cultured CD8+ T cells from PBMCs, taken from culture after CMV antigen stimulation. CDR3 residues: CASSELYRGRELFF. The CDR3 DNA follows: TGTGCCAGCAGTGAACTTTATCGGGGGAGGGAGCTGTTTTTT.